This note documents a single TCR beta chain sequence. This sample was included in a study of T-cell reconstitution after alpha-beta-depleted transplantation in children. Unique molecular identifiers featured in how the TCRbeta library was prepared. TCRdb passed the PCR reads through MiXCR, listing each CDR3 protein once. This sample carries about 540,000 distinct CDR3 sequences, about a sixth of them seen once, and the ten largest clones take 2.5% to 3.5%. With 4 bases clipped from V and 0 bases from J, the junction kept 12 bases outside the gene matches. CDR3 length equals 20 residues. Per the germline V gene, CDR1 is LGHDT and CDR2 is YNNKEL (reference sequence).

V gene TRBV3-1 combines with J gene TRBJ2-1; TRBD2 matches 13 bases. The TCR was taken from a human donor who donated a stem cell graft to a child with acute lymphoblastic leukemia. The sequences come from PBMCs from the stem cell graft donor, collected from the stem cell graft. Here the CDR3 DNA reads TGTGCCAGCAGCCCCCTGGGCGGGACTAGCGGGATCCTCTCCTACAATGAGCAGTTCTTC. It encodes CASSPLGGTSGILSYNEQFF.